The 32 T cell receptor beta chains in this list originate from one sample, sequenced in a study of blood T cell repertoires in COVID-19. Sequencing used immunoSEQ multiplex PCR; TCRdb keeps in-frame clones, though not all of them. The data show about 200,000 clones, 86% seen once. Input material: PBMCs or T cells enriched from blood (not recorded which). These receptors all stem from a man aged 35-49 years with acute COVID-19.

The chain carries TRBV24-1 and TRBJ2-5, with D possibly being TRBD2 (5 bases). This CDR3 spans 15 amino acids. Trimming removed 2 bases at V and 5 bases at J, with 14 bases between. The germline gives CDR1 KGHDR, CDR2 SFDVKD. CDR3 residues: CATSDSRGPGETQYF. The CDR3, as DNA: TGTGCCACCAGTGATTCTCGGGGTCCCGGGGAGACCCAGTACTTC.

The CDR3 coding sequence is TGTGCATTGAGAATAGGGGGTACCGGGGAGCTGTTTTTT. Translation gives CALRIGGTGELFF. The chain joins TRBV12-3 or TRBV12-4 to TRBJ2-2, with D tentatively TRBD1 (6 bases). The length of the CDR3 is 13 residues.

The CDR3 region has the DNA TGTGCCACAAACTCCGGGACAGCGAACACCGGGGAGCTGTTTTTT. Translated, it gives CATNSGTANTGELFF. The V gene is TRBV19, the J gene TRBJ2-2; 7 positions agree with TRBD1. The V gene's germline CDR1 is LNHDA and CDR2 SQIVND (reference sequence). The CDR3 covers 15 residues. Unmatched junction bases numbered 8, after V lost 10 bases and J lost 0 bases.

The chain is built from TRBV6-5 and TRBJ2-6, with D uncertain. Trimming took off 4 bases at V and 1 base at J, with 8 bases between the two ends. Germline CDR1 reads MNHEY; CDR2 reads SVGAGI. The CDR3 loop spans 15 amino acids. CDR3 loop: CASSSGGSGANVLTF. CDR3 in DNA: TGTGCCAGCAGTTCTGGCGGATCTGGGGCCAACGTCCTGACTTTC.

This chain uses TRBV5-1 with TRBJ2-5; possible D gene TRBD2, 7 bases. V lost 4 bases and J lost 4, with 26 bases in between. Germline CDR1 is SGHRS and CDR2 is YFSETQ. This CDR3 is 18 amino acids long. DNA for the CDR3: TGCGCCAGCAGCCGGGGGGTTTTTTCAGGGGAGAGAAGAGAGACCCAGTACTTC. Translated, it gives CASSRGVFSGERRETQYF. Together with reference TRBV5-1 and TRBJ2-5, the CDR3 gives the full variable domain: KAGVTQTPRYLIKTRGQQVTLSCSPISGHRSVSWYQQTPGQGLQFLFEYFSETQRNKGNFPGRFSGRQFSNSRSEMNVSTLELGDSALYLCASSRGVFSGERRETQYFGPGTRLLVL.

This chain joins TRBV9 and TRBJ2-7; TRBD2 matches 8 bases. CDR1 is SGDLS and CDR2 is YYNGEE in the germline V gene. V trimming: 0 bases; J trimming: 3 bases; junction bases outside the gene matches: 5. This CDR3 spans 15 amino acids. The CDR3 loop is CASSVGQRESYEQYF. CDR3 coding DNA: TGTGCCAGCAGCGTAGGCCAGCGGGAGAGCTACGAGCAGTACTTC.

The genes are TRBV7-8 and TRBJ1-4; TRBD1 might be the D (5 bases). The CDR3 is 15 amino acids. Germline V gene sequence: CDR1 SGHVS, CDR2 FQNEAQ. V lost 1 base to trimming and J lost 4 bases, with 10 bases between them. The CDR3 loop reads CASSLVGALNEKLFF. The CDR3 nucleotides are TGTGCCAGCAGCTTAGTAGGGGCTCTTAATGAAAAACTGTTTTTT.

The V call is TRBV5-4, the J call TRBJ2-7; D possibly corresponds to TRBD2 (6 bases). Germline V CDR1 and CDR2: SGHNT, YYREEE (reference sequence). The V and J ends lost 3 bases and 6 bases respectively, with 16 bases between them. The CDR3 is made up of 14 amino acids. CDR3 sequence (DNA): TGTGCCAGCAGCTCGCGGGACGGTAGGATCGAGCAGTACTTC. Amino acids: CASSSRDGRIEQYF.

With regard to this clone: Germline is not matched at one junction end, which may reflect a read error. The rearrangement joins TRBV7-7 to TRBJ2-5, with 10 bases that match TRBD2. This CDR3 comprises 15 residues. Germline CDR1 is SSHAT and CDR2 is FNYEAQ (reference sequence). The CDR3 region has the DNA TGTGCTAGCAGCTTAAGTCTAGCGGGAGCAGAGACCCAGTACTTC. This codes for CASSLSLAGAETQYF.

CDR3 loop: CASSALLAGGGNEQFF. The CDR3 DNA reads as TGTGCCAGCAGTGCATTACTAGCGGGAGGGGGGAATGAGCAGTTCTTC. The chain recombines TRBV27 with TRBJ2-1; 13 bases match TRBD2. The germline gives CDR1 MNHEY, CDR2 SMNVEV (reference sequence). The V gene end was trimmed by 5 bases and the J gene end by 7 bases; junction bases not matched to a gene: 8. The CDR3 runs 16 residues.

The V call is TRBV4-1, the J call TRBJ2-7; TRBD2 matches 7 bases. Germline V gene data show CDR1 as MGHRA and CDR2 as YSYEKL. The CDR3 loop spans 14 amino acids. The trim removed 0 bases at V and 3 bases at J, leaving 2 bases unmatched. CDR3 loop: CASSQEPGGYEQYF. The CDR3 DNA reads as TGCGCCAGCAGCCAAGAACCGGGAGGCTACGAGCAGTACTTC.

CDR3 DNA: TGTGCTAGTGGTTTCTCCGGCGGTGGAAACACCATATATTTT. Amino acid sequence: CASGFSGGGNTIYF. V usage is TRBV12-5 and J usage is TRBJ1-3; unclear D gene. With 3 bases removed from V and 3 bases from J, the gap between germline ends came to 9 bases. There are 14 residues in the CDR3. Germline CDR1 and CDR2: LGHNT and FRNRAP.

The J gene is TRBJ2-3, the V gene TRBV30, with D tentatively TRBD2 (7 bases). This CDR3 is 16 amino acids long. Trimming stripped 1 base from V and 3 bases from J, with 17 bases between. CDR1 GTSNPN and CDR2 SVGIG come from the germline V gene (reference sequence). The CDR3 spells CAWSAPGGGSTDTQYF. The CDR3 DNA is TGTGCCTGGAGTGCCCCTGGGGGCGGGAGTACAGATACGCAGTATTTT.

This clone was seen a single time. The DNA for the CDR3 is TGTGCCAGCAGCAAGAAGACAGACCCCTCCTACAATGAGCAGTTCTTC. This codes for CASSKKTDPSYNEQFF. The chain combines TRBV21-1 with TRBJ2-1; TRBD1 is the table's D call, not checked against the DNA. TRBV21-1 is assigned pseudogene status. The CDR3 contains 16 residues.

V is TRBV7-9 and J is TRBJ1-1; D remains unclear. Trimming stripped 3 bases from V and 1 base from J, with 9 bases between. There are 14 residues in the CDR3. CDR1 is SEHNR, CDR2 FQNEAQ, per germline (reference sequence). In DNA form, the CDR3 reads TGTGCCAGCAGCTTGGTACCGAGGAACACTGAAGCTTTCTTT. It specifies CASSLVPRNTEAFF.

CDR3: CASGDRGYEQYF. DNA for the CDR3: TGTGCCAGCGGGGACAGGGGCTACGAGCAGTACTTC. The chain joins TRBV25-1 to TRBJ2-7, with TRBD1 matching 10 bases. Germline V gene lookup returns CDR1 MGHDK and CDR2 SYGVNS. V dropped 8 bases and J dropped 3; count of bases not matched to a gene: 1. CDR3 size: 12 residues.

This sequence joins TRBV7-9 and TRBJ2-3; D is uncertain. The CDR3 totals 11 residues. Between the trimmed V and J ends, which lost 10 bases and 2 bases, there was a span of 7 bases. The germline V gene has CDR1 SEHNR and CDR2 FQNEAQ (reference sequence). CDR3 DNA: TGTGCCACCCAAAACACAGATACGCAGTATTTT. This encodes CATQNTDTQYF. Complete variable domain (other parts from reference TRBV7-9 and TRBJ2-3): DTGVSQNPRHKITKRGQNVTFRCDPISEHNRLYWYRQTLGQGPEFLTYFQNEAQLEKSRLLSDRFSAERPKGSFSTLEIQRTEQGDSAMYLCATQNTDTQYFGPGTRLTVL.

This rearrangement joins TRBV7-3 to TRBJ2-5; 10 positions match TRBD1. Germline V gene data show CDR1 as SGHTA and CDR2 as FQGTGA. Losses at the gene ends were 2 bases for V and 1 base for J; bases not matched to a gene: 4. This CDR3 spans 16 amino acids. The chain's CDR3 is CASSLGTGAFQETQYF. The CDR3 bases are TGTGCCAGCAGCTTAGGGACAGGGGCCTTCCAAGAGACCCAGTACTTC.

This clone has a handful of counts. This sequence joins TRBV18 and TRBJ2-1, with D possibly being TRBD1 (6 bases). Per the germline V gene, CDR1 is KGHSH and CDR2 is LQKENI. The CDR3 totals 16 residues. V was clipped by 5 bases and J by 7 bases, with 21 bases between them. The CDR3 reads CASSSQGAGGGNEQFF. The DNA for the CDR3 is TGTGCCAGCTCATCACAAGGAGCTGGGGGCGGGAATGAGCAGTTCTTC.

The table lists this clone with a count of one. V gene TRBV28 combines with J gene TRBJ1-1, with 9 bases matching TRBD1. V lost 8 bases to trimming and J lost 5 bases; unmatched junction nucleotides: 12. Germline loops: CDR1 MDHEN, CDR2 SYDVKM. The CDR3 totals 15 residues. CDR3 in amino acids: CASHSAQGARTEAFF. The CDR3 DNA follows: TGTGCCAGCCACTCGGCACAGGGGGCGCGTACTGAAGCTTTCTTT.

This clone was detected once. This rearrangement joins TRBV12-3 or TRBV12-4 to TRBJ2-3, with D hard to call. The V end was cut by 7 bases, the J end by 8 bases, with 13 bases between. The CDR3 runs to 12 residues. CDR3 sequence: CASNPPRGTQYF. CDR3 sequence (DNA): TGTGCCAGCAACCCACCCCGCGGTACGCAGTATTTT.

The chain couples TRBV28 to TRBJ1-6, with D uncertain. V dropped 9 bases and J dropped 6 bases, with 9 bases sitting between them. The CDR3 covers 12 residues. Germline V CDR1 and CDR2: MDHEN, SYDVKM. The CDR3 sequence is CASRLLNSPLHF. The CDR3 DNA follows: TGTGCCAGTAGACTGCTTAATTCACCCCTCCACTTT.

The V call is TRBV5-4, the J call TRBJ2-5, with D possibly TRBD1 on 6 matching bases. The CDR3 runs to 13 residues. The germline CDR1 and CDR2 sequences are SGHNT and YYREEE (reference sequence). CDR3 in DNA: TGTGCGGCCGCAACAGGGATAAGAGAGACCCAGTACTTC. It yields the protein CAAATGIRETQYF.

V and J are TRBV28 and TRBJ2-7; D might be TRBD2 (6 bases). V was shortened by 11 bases and J by 6 bases, with 14 bases between the two germline ends. The length of the CDR3 is 11 residues. Germline CDR1 is MDHEN and CDR2 is SYDVKM. Here the CDR3 reads CASGRGTEQYF. The CDR3 DNA reads TGTGCCTCGGGACGGGGGACCGAGCAGTACTTC.

The genes are TRBV27 and TRBJ1-1, with D possibly matching TRBD1 (5 bases). Germline CDR1 reads MNHEY; CDR2 reads SMNVEV (reference sequence). The germline V and J ends were trimmed by 4 bases and 6 bases, with 12 bases remaining between them. The CDR3 contains 13 residues. CDR3 DNA: TGTGCCAGCAGTTCCCGACCGGGGGCTGAAGCTTTCTTT. Translation: CASSSRPGAEAFF.

A word on this clone: Other DNA sequences in this sample translate to the same CDR3. CDR3 DNA sequence: TGTGCCAGCAGCGTAGCTCAGGGAGGGAATGAAAAACTGTTTTTT. Protein sequence: CASSVAQGGNEKLFF. The chain joins TRBV9 to TRBJ1-4, with a weak D call TRBD1 (5 bases). The germline V gene encodes CDR1 SGDLS and CDR2 YYNGEE. The CDR3 spans 15 residues. V dropped 0 bases and J dropped 5 bases, with 11 bases sitting between them.

The chain carries TRBV11-3 and TRBJ2-2; 8 positions match TRBD1. Germline CDR1 SGHNT, CDR2 YENEEA. Trimming removed 9 bases from V and 3 bases from J; junction bases left unmatched: 9. The length of the CDR3 is 15 residues. Here the CDR3 reads CASSRSGGHTGELFF. The CDR3 DNA is TGTGCCAGTTCGCGTTCAGGGGGCCACACCGGGGAGCTGTTTTTT. Variable domain in full (rest from reference TRBV11-3 and TRBJ2-2): EAGVVQSPRYKIIEKKQPVAFWCNPISGHNTLYWYLQNLGQGPELLIRYENEEAVDDSQLPKDRFSAERLKGVDSTLKIQPAELGDSAVYLCASSRSGGHTGELFFGEGSRLTVL.

The chain is built from TRBV13 and TRBJ2-3; tentatively, D is TRBD2 (6 bases). The germline CDR1 and CDR2 sequences are PRHDT and FYEKMQ (reference sequence). The CDR3 loop spans 15 amino acids. The V end lost 0 bases, the J end lost 0 bases, and 7 bases lay between the germline ends. This CDR3 is CASSLGGRSTDTQYF. The CDR3 DNA reads TGTGCCAGCAGCTTAGGCGGGAGAAGCACAGATACGCAGTATTTT.

The gene calls are TRBV6-5 and TRBJ2-7; the D gene is possibly TRBD1 (6 bases). Germline V gene sequence: CDR1 MNHEY, CDR2 SVGAGI. V lost 4 bases and J 6 bases, leaving 13 bases between the germline ends. This CDR3 region has 13 residues. The CDR3: CASSSQGHGEQYF. The CDR3 nucleotides read TGTGCCAGCAGTTCTCAGGGGCATGGCGAGCAGTACTTC.

The V call is TRBV6-6, the J call TRBJ1-1; 9 bases fit TRBD1. The CDR3 runs to 14 residues. J lost 3 bases, V lost 5 bases, and 4 bases had no gene match. Germline V gene lookup returns CDR1 MNHNY and CDR2 SVGAGI (reference sequence). CDR3 nucleotides: TGTGCCAGCAGTAACCGGGACAGGGACACTGAAGCTTTCTTT. It is translated as CASSNRDRDTEAFF.

This clone was detected only a few times. The chain recombines TRBV19 with TRBJ1-2; D ambiguous. The V end lost 6 bases, the J end lost 2 bases, and 13 bases lay between the germline ends. Per the germline V gene, CDR1 is LNHDA and CDR2 is SQIVND (reference sequence). This CDR3 is 14 amino acids long. The CDR3 loop reads CASRSDTLNYGYTF. CDR3 in DNA: TGTGCCAGTAGAAGTGACACGCTGAACTATGGCTACACCTTC.

This chain uses TRBV11-1 with TRBJ2-3, with D possibly matching TRBD1 (5 bases). CDR1 is SGHAT, CDR2 FQDESV, per germline (reference sequence). The CDR3 runs to 15 residues. The V gene lost 3 bases and the J gene lost 2 bases, with 12 bases spanning the gap. The CDR3 loop is CASSFSDRPTDTQYF. In nucleotides, the CDR3 is TGTGCCAGCAGCTTTAGTGACAGACCCACAGATACGCAGTATTTT.